Listed below are T cell receptor beta chains from one sample, sequenced in a study of T cell responses to AZD1222 COVID-19 vaccine. The table came from immunoSEQ multiplex PCR; TCRdb's copy has only in-frame clones and leaves some out. The table includes approximately 220,000 clones, around 93% detected once. The starting material was peripheral blood, obtained on day 0 of MenACWY control vaccination. The source of these receptors is an adult in good health. Each CDR3 is given with its conserved first and last residue. The order of the fields is clone size, D gene, J gene, V gene, CDR3 length, CDR3 protein, CDR3 DNA. D genes are given only for firm matches. Only some rows state a clone size, as once, few, many or a class for expanded clones.

abundance: once; d_gene: NA; j_gene: TRBJ1-1; v_gene: TRBV6-5; len: 14; CDR3aa: CASRRTVMNTEAFF; CDR3nt: TGTGCCAGCAGGCGGACAGTGATGAACACTGAAGCTTTCTTT
abundance: NA; d_gene: NA; j_gene: TRBJ2-7; v_gene: TRBV2; len: 14; CDR3aa: CASSPGTPQVEQYF; CDR3nt: TGTGCCAGCTCCCCCGGGACCCCGCAGGTCGAGCAGTACTTC
abundance: NA; d_gene: TRBD2; j_gene: TRBJ2-3; v_gene: TRBV11-1; len: 15; CDR3aa: CASSRGGRDTDTQYF; CDR3nt: TGTGCCAGCAGTCGCGGGGGGCGGGACACAGATACGCAGTATTTT
abundance: NA; d_gene: TRBD1; j_gene: TRBJ1-5; v_gene: TRBV7-8; len: 16; CDR3aa: CASSQRDRGLNQPQHF; CDR3nt: TGTGCCAGCAGCCAACGGGACAGGGGGCTCAATCAGCCCCAGCATTTT
abundance: NA; d_gene: NA; j_gene: TRBJ2-5; v_gene: TRBV7-6; len: 15; CDR3aa: CASSFEGGGRETQYF; CDR3nt: TGTGCCAGCAGCTTCGAAGGTGGCGGGCGAGAGACCCAGTACTTC
abundance: once; d_gene: NA; j_gene: TRBJ2-1; v_gene: TRBV4-3; len: 16; CDR3aa: CASSQDPGARYNEQFF; CDR3nt: TGCGCCAGCAGCCAAGATCCGGGGGCTCGGTACAATGAGCAGTTCTTC
abundance: once; d_gene: TRBD2; j_gene: TRBJ2-1; v_gene: TRBV19; len: 14; CDR3aa: CASSIQAGSSEQFF; CDR3nt: TGTGCCAGTAGTATCCAAGCGGGGTCCAGTGAGCAGTTCTTC
abundance: NA; d_gene: NA; j_gene: TRBJ1-3; v_gene: TRBV18; len: 15; CDR3aa: CASSPTGFVGNTIYF; CDR3nt: TGTGCCAGCTCACCAACCGGGTTCGTTGGAAACACCATATATTTT
abundance: NA; d_gene: NA; j_gene: TRBJ2-7; v_gene: TRBV12-5; len: 19; CDR3aa: CASGFSAGRGARNSYEQYF; CDR3nt: TGTGCTAGTGGTTTCTCCGCGGGCAGGGGGGCCCGTAACTCCTACGAGCAGTACTTC
abundance: NA; d_gene: NA; j_gene: TRBJ1-2; v_gene: TRBV4-2; len: 14; CDR3aa: CASSQDSPKFGYTF; CDR3nt: TGTGCCAGCAGCCAAGATTCCCCTAAATTCGGCTACACCTTC
abundance: NA; d_gene: TRBD1; j_gene: TRBJ1-1; v_gene: TRBV18; len: 15; CDR3aa: CASSLSGTGDTEAFF; CDR3nt: TGTGCCAGCTCATTGTCCGGGACAGGGGACACTGAAGCTTTCTTT
abundance: NA; d_gene: NA; j_gene: TRBJ1-5; v_gene: TRBV19; len: 13; CDR3aa: CASNRVSNQPQHF; CDR3nt: TGTGCCAGTAATAGGGTTAGCAATCAGCCCCAGCATTTT
abundance: NA; d_gene: NA; j_gene: TRBJ1-2; v_gene: TRBV19; len: 15; CDR3aa: CASRPGGGVFYGYTF; CDR3nt: TGTGCCAGTAGGCCTGGTGGGGGGGTCTTCTATGGCTACACCTTC
abundance: NA; d_gene: NA; j_gene: TRBJ2-3; v_gene: TRBV9; len: 16; CDR3aa: CASSVVPGDGTDTQYF; CDR3nt: TGTGCCAGCAGCGTAGTCCCCGGGGACGGCACAGATACGCAGTATTTT
abundance: few; d_gene: NA; j_gene: TRBJ2-7; v_gene: TRBV2; len: 14; CDR3aa: CASSAQASSYEQYF; CDR3nt: TGTGCCAGCAGTGCCCAGGCTAGCTCCTACGAGCAGTACTTC
abundance: NA; d_gene: NA; j_gene: TRBJ1-3; v_gene: TRBV5-5; len: 12; CDR3aa: CATTGLGNTIYF; CDR3nt: TGTGCCACCACAGGGTTAGGAAACACCATATATTTT
abundance: NA; d_gene: NA; j_gene: TRBJ2-1; v_gene: TRBV13; len: 15; CDR3aa: CASSLGRGTYNEQFF; CDR3nt: TGTGCCAGCAGCTTAGGGCGGGGCACCTACAATGAGCAGTTCTTC
abundance: NA; d_gene: NA; j_gene: TRBJ2-1; v_gene: TRBV5-1; len: 15; CDR3aa: CASSLGQVSYNEQFF; CDR3nt: TGCGCCAGCAGCTTGGGACAGGTCTCTTACAATGAGCAGTTCTTC
abundance: NA; d_gene: NA; j_gene: TRBJ2-3; v_gene: TRBV9; len: 12; CDR3aa: CASGQGSDTQYF; CDR3nt: TGTGCCAGCGGCCAGGGTTCAGATACGCAGTATTTT
abundance: NA; d_gene: NA; j_gene: TRBJ1-1; v_gene: TRBV3-1/TRBV3-2; len: 12; CDR3aa: CASSHGNTEAFF; CDR3nt: TGTGCCAGCAGCCACGGGAACACTGAAGCTTTCTTT
abundance: NA; d_gene: TRBD2; j_gene: TRBJ2-7; v_gene: TRBV7-6; len: 15; CDR3aa: CASSLGAGGVYEQYF; CDR3nt: TGTGCCAGCAGCTTAGGTGCGGGGGGGGTCTACGAGCAGTACTTC
abundance: NA; d_gene: NA; j_gene: TRBJ1-2; v_gene: TRBV28; len: 14; CDR3aa: CASSLWRQGDGYTF; CDR3nt: TGTGCCAGCAGTTTATGGCGCCAGGGAGATGGCTACACCTTC
abundance: NA; d_gene: TRBD1; j_gene: TRBJ1-3; v_gene: TRBV7-2; len: 16; CDR3aa: CASSARGTGTGNTIYF; CDR3nt: TGTGCCAGCAGCGCCCGAGGGACAGGAACTGGAAACACCATATATTTT
abundance: NA; d_gene: NA; j_gene: TRBJ2-3; v_gene: TRBV5-1; len: 13; CDR3aa: CASSLDVTDTQYF; CDR3nt: TGCGCCAGCAGCTTAGATGTCACAGATACGCAGTATTTT
abundance: NA; d_gene: NA; j_gene: TRBJ2-7; v_gene: TRBV28; len: 14; CDR3aa: CASSSPPTGNEQYF; CDR3nt: TGTGCCAGCAGTTCGCCTCCAACGGGTAACGAGCAGTACTTC
abundance: NA; d_gene: TRBD1; j_gene: TRBJ1-1; v_gene: TRBV3-1/TRBV3-2; len: 14; CDR3aa: CASSHKGAYTEAFF; CDR3nt: TGTGCCAGCAGCCATAAGGGGGCTTACACTGAAGCTTTCTTT
abundance: NA; d_gene: NA; j_gene: TRBJ1-2; v_gene: TRBV5-1; len: 12; CDR3aa: CASSLGDRGYTF; CDR3nt: TGCGCCAGCAGCTTGGGGGATAGAGGCTACACCTTC
abundance: NA; d_gene: TRBD2; j_gene: TRBJ2-3; v_gene: TRBV4-2; len: 17; CDR3aa: CASSQVWTSGGTDTQYF; CDR3nt: TGTGCCAGCAGCCAAGTTTGGACTAGCGGGGGCACAGATACGCAGTATTTT
abundance: NA; d_gene: NA; j_gene: TRBJ1-1; v_gene: TRBV30; len: 13; CDR3aa: CAWTNRVGTEAFF; CDR3nt: TGTGCCTGGACCAACCGGGTTGGCACTGAAGCTTTCTTT
abundance: once; d_gene: NA; j_gene: TRBJ1-2; v_gene: TRBV15; len: 14; CDR3aa: CATSRAPGEDGYTF; CDR3nt: TGTGCCACCAGCAGAGCCCCAGGGGAAGATGGCTACACCTTC
abundance: NA; d_gene: NA; j_gene: TRBJ1-5; v_gene: TRBV7-9; len: 14; CDR3aa: CASSPQGWNQPQHF; CDR3nt: TGTGCCAGCAGCCCTCAGGGGTGGAATCAGCCCCAGCATTTT
abundance: NA; d_gene: TRBD1; j_gene: TRBJ2-1; v_gene: TRBV9; len: 16; CDR3aa: CASSAGQGAGYNEQFF; CDR3nt: TGTGCCAGCAGCGCAGGACAGGGGGCAGGGTACAATGAGCAGTTCTTC
abundance: NA; d_gene: NA; j_gene: TRBJ2-6; v_gene: TRBV25-1; len: 13; CDR3aa: CASERSGANVLTF; CDR3nt: TGTGCCAGCGAACGCTCTGGGGCCAACGTCCTGACTTTC
abundance: NA; d_gene: NA; j_gene: TRBJ1-1; v_gene: TRBV7-9; len: 16; CDR3aa: CASSPRGMSMNTEAFF; CDR3nt: TGTGCCAGCAGCCCCCGGGGGATGAGCATGAACACTGAAGCTTTCTTT
abundance: NA; d_gene: TRBD1; j_gene: TRBJ2-7; v_gene: TRBV29-1; len: 13; CDR3aa: CSGATGNGYEQYF; CDR3nt: TGCAGCGGCGCGACAGGGAATGGCTACGAGCAGTACTTC
abundance: few; d_gene: NA; j_gene: TRBJ2-5; v_gene: TRBV5-4; len: 16; CDR3aa: CASSFTGGGLQETQYF; CDR3nt: TGTGCCAGCAGCTTTACAGGCGGGGGCCTTCAAGAGACCCAGTACTTC
abundance: once; d_gene: TRBD1; j_gene: TRBJ2-6; v_gene: TRBV9; len: 18; CDR3aa: CASSETGVLFSGANVLTF; CDR3nt: TGTGCCAGCAGCGAGACAGGGGTTCTGTTTTCCGGGGCCAACGTCCTGACTTTC
abundance: NA; d_gene: TRBD1; j_gene: TRBJ1-1; v_gene: TRBV6-2/TRBV6-3; len: 14; CDR3aa: CASSWDRGTSEAFF; CDR3nt: TGTGCCAGCAGTTGGGACAGGGGGACGAGTGAAGCTTTCTTT
abundance: NA; d_gene: NA; j_gene: TRBJ1-4; v_gene: TRBV19; len: 15; CDR3aa: CASSRHGTDNEKLFF; CDR3nt: TGTGCCAGTAGTAGACACGGGACTGATAATGAAAAACTGTTTTTT
abundance: NA; d_gene: TRBD1; j_gene: TRBJ1-2; v_gene: TRBV6-6; len: 13; CDR3aa: CASSGTANYGYTF; CDR3nt: TGTGCCAGCAGCGGGACAGCGAACTATGGCTACACCTTC
abundance: NA; d_gene: NA; j_gene: TRBJ1-6; v_gene: TRBV28; len: 15; CDR3aa: CASSLPDRNNSPLHF; CDR3nt: TGTGCCAGCAGTTTACCGGATCGGAATAATTCACCCCTCCACTTT
abundance: NA; d_gene: NA; j_gene: TRBJ2-7; v_gene: TRBV7-2; len: 11; CDR3aa: CASSLLNEQYF; CDR3nt: TGTGCCAGCAGCCTTCTAAACGAGCAGTACTTC
abundance: few; d_gene: NA; j_gene: TRBJ1-1; v_gene: TRBV4-2; len: 15; CDR3aa: CASSQDDLGRSEAFF; CDR3nt: TGTGCCAGCAGCCAAGATGACTTGGGGCGGTCTGAAGCTTTCTTT
abundance: NA; d_gene: NA; j_gene: TRBJ1-4; v_gene: TRBV7-9; len: 13; CDR3aa: CASRSGSHEKLFF; CDR3nt: TGTGCCAGCCGCTCGGGTTCCCATGAAAAACTGTTTTTT
abundance: NA; d_gene: NA; j_gene: TRBJ1-2; v_gene: TRBV12-3/TRBV12-4; len: 13; CDR3aa: CASSPQRNYGYTF; CDR3nt: TGTGCCAGCAGTCCTCAGCGTAACTATGGCTACACCTTC
abundance: NA; d_gene: NA; j_gene: TRBJ1-2; v_gene: TRBV28; len: 13; CDR3aa: CASRRGGGDGYTF; CDR3nt: TGTGCCAGCAGAAGGGGGGGCGGTGATGGCTACACCTTC
abundance: NA; d_gene: NA; j_gene: TRBJ1-1; v_gene: TRBV28; len: 14; CDR3aa: CASSFSPPNGWAFF; CDR3nt: TGTGCCAGCAGTTTCTCCCCCCCGAATGGCTGGGCTTTCTTT
abundance: few; d_gene: NA; j_gene: TRBJ1-5; v_gene: TRBV6-5; len: 15; CDR3aa: CASSAAGVVNQPQHF; CDR3nt: TGTGCCAGCAGCGCGGCGGGTGTGGTCAATCAGCCCCAGCATTTT
abundance: NA; d_gene: TRBD1; j_gene: TRBJ2-1; v_gene: TRBV4-2; len: 16; CDR3aa: CASSPGQGNLYNEQFF; CDR3nt: TGTGCCAGCAGCCCCGGACAGGGGAATCTCTACAATGAGCAGTTCTTC
abundance: NA; d_gene: TRBD1; j_gene: TRBJ2-3; v_gene: TRBV5-1; len: 16; CDR3aa: CASSLATGFSTDTQYF; CDR3nt: TGCGCCAGCAGCTTGGCGACAGGGTTTAGCACAGATACGCAGTATTTT
abundance: NA; d_gene: TRBD1; j_gene: TRBJ1-2; v_gene: TRBV5-1; len: 17; CDR3aa: CASSPGRTLRGQDGYTF; CDR3nt: TGCGCCAGCAGCCCGGGGAGGACTCTAAGGGGGCAGGATGGCTACACCTTC
abundance: NA; d_gene: NA; j_gene: TRBJ2-1; v_gene: TRBV11-2; len: 12; CDR3aa: CASSPSYNEQFF; CDR3nt: TGTGCCAGCAGCCCCTCCTACAATGAGCAGTTCTTC
abundance: NA; d_gene: NA; j_gene: TRBJ2-2; v_gene: TRBV30; len: 13; CDR3aa: CAWSVGRAGELFF; CDR3nt: TGTGCCTGGAGTGTAGGAAGGGCCGGGGAGCTGTTTTTT